The source of this T cell receptor beta chain is a study of T-cell reconstitution after alpha-beta-depleted transplantation in children (dated by TCRdb to 2016 to 2017). For the study in its entirety: Using TCR repertoire profiling, the study quantitatively followed how T-cell immune reconstitution unfolded in children after TCRalphabeta/CD19-depleted allogeneic hematopoietic cell transplantation. Results and caveats for the whole study, not just this receptor: About two months after transplant, the apparently early recovery of alphabetaT-cell counts reportedly depended on just several hundred clones that had expanded rapidly and came from non-depleted graft cells. Over subsequent months, a decline in hyperexpanded clone frequencies was noted, and after one year, T-cell counts and TCRbeta diversity were mostly ascribed to newly produced T cells. In some patients, high TCRbeta diversity at day 60 was attributed to recipient T cells and intrathymic progenitors that had survived conditioning.

The treatment or condition label, read with the paper, signifies: allogeneic hematopoietic cell transplantation with graft depleted of TCRalphabeta T cells and CD19 B cells. Transplant recipients were children who received TCRalphabeta/CD19-depleted allogeneic hematopoietic cell grafts. Library construction relied on PCR. This sample was sequenced with an Illumina HiSeq 2500. TCR libraries were prepared with molecular barcoding, using unique molecular identifiers to normalize TCRbeta repertoire quantification. TCRdb trimmed the raw reads at Q25, called clones with MiXCR and kept productive beta chains. Rows matching on CDR3 protein sequence are summarized as one entry with the most common DNA and genes. The sample table lists about 240,000 distinct CDR3 sequences, roughly 24% of them with a count of one. The ten largest clones take up roughly 2.6% of the sample. For this clonotype: Its antigen remains undetermined. No much larger clone exists at a distance of one base, and base qualities are not known.

The CDR3 holds 17 amino acids from the cysteine to the phenylalanine. Only the CDR3 region is kept as DNA, spanning 51 bases read in frame from base 1. CDR1 and CDR2 are drawn from the germline V gene: SGHRS, YFSETQ. V lost 1 base and J lost 3 bases, and the count of bases not matched to a germline gene is 12. This TCR was sampled from a girl aged 2-10 years with Fanconi anemia, due to receive a stem cell transplant. Sequenced material: PBMCs, taken before TCRalphabeta/CD19-depleted stem cell transplant. The chain was built from TRBV5-1 and TRBJ2-7; TRBD2 matches 8 bases in the middle. The CDR3 region has the sequence CASSLSSSGSFNYEQYF. The DNA reads TGCGCCAGCAGCTTGTCGTCGAGCGGGAGTTTTAACTACGAGCAGTACTTC.